This T cell receptor beta chain stems from a study of cytomegalovirus exposure and HLA in healthy donors. A few counts support this clone. The antigen is undetermined. Findings and limits, study-wide: V- and J-gene trimming of TCR beta was linked (in a later analysis) to a missense DCLRE1C variant. 16,951 TCR beta sequences were associated with HLA alleles at 0.05 false discovery rate in a later analysis. DRB1 had the most TCR associations and HLA-C the fewest, a later analysis found, with rates varying by HLA locus. Cytomegalovirus status was reportedly diagnosed by the classifier with high sensitivity and specificity.

In germline, CDR1 is SGHRS, CDR2 YFSETQ. The CDR3 runs to 16 residues. Trimming cost V 0 bases and J 4 bases, with 16 bases left between them. PCR used 60 Vbeta primers and 13 Jbeta primers. The protocol was immunoSEQ multiplex PCR, while the TCRdb copy is restricted to in-frame clones and leaves out a portion. The data hold fewer than 130,000 clones, with around 79% observed a single time. The clonotype comes from a woman between 25 and 40 years old in good health and CMV-seronegative. This rearrangement joins TRBV5-1 to TRBJ1-2; maybe TRBD1 (6 bases). The sample was PBMCs. CDR3 loop: CASSLAPGDGGYGYTF. For the CDR3, the DNA is TGCGCCAGCAGCTTGGCCCCAGGGGACGGTGGCTATGGCTACACCTTC. Full variable domain (rest looked up from reference TRBV5-1 and TRBJ1-2): KAGVTQTPRYLIKTRGQQVTLSCSPISGHRSVSWYQQTPGQGLQFLFEYFSETQRNKGNFPGRFSGRQFSNSRSEMNVSTLELGDSALYLCASSLAPGDGGYGYTFGSGTRLTVV.